Sequencing of this T cell receptor beta chain was carried out in a study of T cells in Graves' hyperthyroidism and ophthalmopathy. Findings and limits, study-wide: Ophthalmopathy was distinguished from stable hyperthyroidism by 13 V-J signatures.

From RNA transcripts, TCR beta CDR3 regions were amplified. First-round RT-PCR with HTBI primers amplified the TCR CDR3 region. TCRdb ran MiXCR on the multiplex PCR reads and lists one entry per CDR3 protein. This table has under 400,000 distinct CDR3 sequences, roughly 15% appearing once. The hyperthyroidism was newly diagnosed and had lasted under 2 months; the patients were aged 18 to 65. This clonotype was detected many times. The antigen is undetermined. V was clipped by 5 bases and J by 0 bases, with 9 bases between them. This CDR3 has 14 residues. The sequenced material came from blood. The clonotype comes from a man aged 25 to 45 with Graves' hyperthyroidism. The chain joins TRBV12-3 or TRBV12-4 to TRBJ2-3; D gene unclear. CDR3 loop: CASSPRRSTDTQYF. The CDR3 nucleotides read TGTGCCAGCAGTCCTCGTAGAAGCACAGATACGCAGTATTTT.